This TCR beta chain appears in the sequencing data of a study of cytomegalovirus exposure and HLA in healthy donors. A multiplex PCR was run with 60 Vbeta primers and 13 Jbeta primers. Using immunoSEQ multiplex PCR, the repertoire was profiled, and TCRdb retains in-frame clones only, with some absent. The sample carries some 170,000 clones, 80% recorded once. Between the trimmed V and J ends, which lost 3 bases and 4 bases, there was a span of 9 bases. CDR3 length equals 14 residues. Germline V CDR1 and CDR2: MRHNA, SNTAGT. This clone has a handful of counts. Its antigen is not identified. The study, taken as a whole, reports: Earlier analysis yielded a pattern in which most TCR beta V segments were productive about 90% or about 30% of the time. Information on immune exposure was restricted to one variable (CMV serostatus).

The sample was PBMCs. This chain joins TRBV6-4 and TRBJ2-2; the D gene is possibly TRBD1 (7 bases). The source of this sequence is a man between 18 and 29 years old in good health and CMV-seropositive. The CDR3 sequence: CASSDQGGTGELFF. As DNA, the CDR3 is TGTGCCAGCAGTGATCAGGGGGGCACCGGGGAGCTGTTTTTT.